A selection of T cell receptor beta chains follows, all from one sample in a study of T cells in Graves' hyperthyroidism and ophthalmopathy. Using its own MiXCR run on the multiplex PCR reads, TCRdb lists one record per CDR3 protein. The profile shows under 350,000 distinct CDR3 sequences, about 20% of them singletons. Sequenced: blood. The receptors were gathered from a woman aged 45-65 years with Graves' hyperthyroidism. Both conserved end residues are part of each CDR3. The order of the fields is D gene, J gene, V gene, clone size, CDR3 protein, CDR3 DNA. A D gene is named only where the DNA matches it firmly. Some rows mark clone size as missing; the rest say once, few, many or name a class of expanded clone.

D: TRBD2; J: TRBJ2-2; V: TRBV11-3; size: .; CDR3: CASSAGLAGELFF; DNA: TGTGCCAGCAGCGCCGGACTAGCCGGGGAGCTGTTTTTT
D: .; J: TRBJ1-3; V: TRBV30; size: .; CDR3: CAWKGMGNTIYF; DNA: TGTGCCTGGAAAGGAATGGGAAACACCATATATTTT
D: .; J: TRBJ2-1; V: TRBV2; size: few; CDR3: CASSSRTDSDEQFF; DNA: TGTGCCAGCAGTTCGAGAACCGATAGCGATGAGCAGTTCTTC
D: .; J: TRBJ2-3; V: TRBV5-6; size: .; CDR3: CASSGAGADTQYF; DNA: TGTGCCAGCAGCGGTGCAGGGGCAGATACGCAGTATTTT
D: .; J: TRBJ2-1; V: TRBV6-2/TRBV6-3; size: many; CDR3: CASSYRSGMSYNEQFF; DNA: TGTGCCAGCAGTTACCGATCAGGGATGAGCTACAATGAGCAGTTCTTC
D: .; J: TRBJ1-1; V: TRBV28; size: few; CDR3: CASRTVDGVGFF; DNA: TGTGCCAGCAGGACGGTGGACGGAGTAGGTTTCTTT
D: .; J: TRBJ2-3; V: TRBV10-1; size: .; CDR3: CATQGSSGDTQYF; DNA: TGCGCCACCCAGGGGAGTAGCGGAGATACGCAGTATTTT
D: TRBD1; J: TRBJ2-1; V: TRBV5-1; size: many; CDR3: CASSTRTGNSYNEQFF; DNA: TGCGCCAGCAGCACCAGGACAGGGAACTCCTACAATGAGCAGTTCTTC
D: .; J: TRBJ2-1; V: TRBV18; size: few; CDR3: CASSPQGGGLDNEQFF; DNA: TGTGCCAGCTCACCACAGGGCGGGGGCCTTGACAATGAGCAGTTCTTC
D: TRBD2; J: TRBJ2-5; V: TRBV6-1; size: few; CDR3: CASSVVGLAGRETQYF; DNA: TGTGCCAGCAGTGTTGTGGGACTAGCGGGGAGGGAGACCCAGTACTTC
D: .; J: TRBJ2-7; V: TRBV6-2/TRBV6-3; size: many; CDR3: CASKGSPSSYEQYF; DNA: TGTGCCAGCAAAGGATCCCCGAGCTCCTACGAGCAGTACTTC
D: .; J: TRBJ1-6; V: TRBV7-9; size: .; CDR3: CASSLGGLNSPLHF; DNA: TGTGCCAGCAGCTTAGGCGGACTCAATTCACCCCTCCACTTT
D: TRBD2; J: TRBJ2-3; V: TRBV24-1; size: .; CDR3: CATSDFAGEGTDTQYF; DNA: TGTGCCACCAGTGATTTTGCGGGAGAAGGCACAGATACGCAGTATTTT
D: .; J: TRBJ1-1; V: TRBV7-9; size: .; CDR3: CASSPPGGEGSEAFF; DNA: TGTGCCAGCAGCCCTCCGGGAGGGGAGGGTTCTGAAGCTTTCTTT
D: .; J: TRBJ1-1; V: TRBV19; size: many; CDR3: CASSPGLTAEAFF; DNA: TGTGCCAGTAGTCCGGGCCTGACAGCTGAAGCTTTCTTT
D: .; J: TRBJ2-2; V: TRBV19; size: few; CDR3: CASSMDGNVNTGELFF; DNA: TGTGCCAGTAGTATGGACGGGAATGTGAACACCGGGGAGCTGTTTTTT
D: .; J: TRBJ2-1; V: TRBV7-3; size: large; CDR3: CASSLLGGADEQFF; DNA: TGTGCCAGCAGCTTATTAGGGGGGGCAGATGAGCAGTTCTTC
D: .; J: TRBJ1-3; V: TRBV29-1; size: .; CDR3: CSVERAGERGTIYF; DNA: TGCAGCGTTGAACGGGCAGGGGAAAGAGGCACCATATATTTT
D: .; J: TRBJ1-5; V: TRBV3-1; size: many; CDR3: CASSQGVANQPQHF; DNA: TGTGCCAGCAGCCAGGGGGTGGCAAATCAGCCCCAGCATTTT
D: TRBD1; J: TRBJ1-6; V: TRBV6-1; size: few; CDR3: CASSFDRASSYNSPLHF; DNA: TGTGCCAGCAGTTTCGACAGGGCGAGCTCCTATAATTCACCCCTCCACTTT
D: .; J: TRBJ1-1; V: TRBV20-1; size: many; CDR3: CSATTGPLDTRAFF; DNA: TGCAGTGCCACGACAGGACCCCTCGATACAAGAGCTTTCTTT
D: .; J: TRBJ1-5; V: TRBV3-1; size: many; CDR3: CASSQGSGPLMPQHF; DNA: TGTGCCAGCAGCCAAGGATCGGGACCGCTCATGCCCCAGCATTTT
D: TRBD2; J: TRBJ2-1; V: TRBV7-3; size: many; CDR3: CASSSSGRVNEQFF; DNA: TGTGCCAGCAGTTCAAGCGGGAGGGTCAATGAGCAGTTCTTC
D: .; J: TRBJ1-1; V: TRBV29-1; size: .; CDR3: CSVENPENTEAFF; DNA: TGCAGCGTTGAAAATCCAGAGAACACTGAAGCTTTCTTT
D: TRBD2; J: TRBJ2-3; V: TRBV20-1; size: .; CDR3: CSASVAGGRIRDTQYF; DNA: TGCAGTGCCAGCGTAGCGGGGGGGAGGATTCGAGATACGCAGTATTTT
D: .; J: TRBJ2-1; V: TRBV12-3/TRBV12-4; size: few; CDR3: CASSLGQPYDLQFF; DNA: TGTGCCAGCAGTTTAGGCCAGCCTTACGACTTACAGTTCTTC
D: TRBD2; J: TRBJ2-3; V: TRBV6-1; size: once; CDR3: CASLAGRSTDTQYF; DNA: TGTGCCAGCTTAGCGGGCCGTAGCACAGATACGCAGTATTTT
D: .; J: TRBJ2-7; V: TRBV7-3; size: many; CDR3: CASSLEDGGEQYF; DNA: TGTGCCAGCAGCCTTGAGGACGGAGGCGAGCAGTACTTC